This T cell receptor beta chain was obtained from a study of blood T cell repertoires in COVID-19. Study details: The United States, Italy and Spain provided the acute and convalescent COVID-19 samples.

Profiled with immunoSEQ multiplex PCR; TCRdb holds only in-frame clones, not every one. The table includes around 250,000 clones, 86% detected once. This clone has just one count. The CDR3 is 16 amino acids. The V gene's germline CDR1 is SGHRS and CDR2 YFSETQ. After removal of 0 bases from V and 3 bases from J, the junction contained 3 bases not matched to a gene. The V gene is TRBV5-1, the J gene TRBJ2-3, with 11 bases lining up with TRBD1. Sequencing was carried out using peripheral blood. The TCR comes from an elderly man with acute or convalescent COVID-19. CDR3 sequence reads: CASSLDGQGATDTQYF. The CDR3 coding sequence is TGCGCCAGCAGCTTGGACGGACAGGGGGCGACAGATACGCAGTATTTT.